This is a list of T cell receptor beta chains from one sample in a study of cytomegalovirus exposure and HLA in healthy donors. Produced via immunoSEQ multiplex PCR; TCRdb's table is partial and in-frame only. Found here are more than 95,000 clones, around 77% of them singletons; the top ten hold roughly a sixth. Sequencing was performed on PBMCs. The source is a man in his fifties in good health and CMV-seropositive. The CDR3 runs from the conserved cysteine through the conserved F or W. The D gene is left open where the match is weak. Clone size is stated in some rows and not others, as once, few, many or a class when expanded.

V gene: TRBV19; D gene: TRBD2; J gene: TRBJ2-2; clone size: NA; CDR3 protein: CASSSRGGNFGTGELFF; CDR3 DNA: TGTGCCAGTAGTTCCCGCGGGGGAAATTTCGGCACCGGGGAGCTGTTTTTT
V gene: TRBV5-1; D gene: TRBD2; J gene: TRBJ2-5; clone size: NA; CDR3 protein: CASSSLKRPSGTTQETQYF; CDR3 DNA: TGCGCCAGCAGCTCCCTGAAGCGGCCGTCCGGGACTACCCAAGAGACCCAGTACTTC
V gene: TRBV7-9; D gene: TRBD1; J gene: TRBJ1-2; clone size: NA; CDR3 protein: CASSFPQTGGDGYTF; CDR3 DNA: TGTGCCAGCAGCTTCCCACAGACAGGGGGGGATGGCTACACCTTC
V gene: TRBV19; D gene: TRBD1; J gene: TRBJ1-6; clone size: NA; CDR3 protein: CASSPRTGSLNSPLHF; CDR3 DNA: TGTGCCAGTAGTCCCCGGACAGGGTCCCTTAATTCACCCCTCCACTTT
V gene: TRBV7-8; D gene: TRBD2; J gene: TRBJ2-1; clone size: NA; CDR3 protein: CASSLGGLAGFNEQFF; CDR3 DNA: TGTGCCAGCAGCTTAGGGGGACTAGCGGGGTTCAATGAGCAGTTCTTC
V gene: TRBV2; D gene: TRBD1; J gene: TRBJ2-2; clone size: NA; CDR3 protein: CASSNGQGSAGELFF; CDR3 DNA: TGTGCCAGCAGTAACGGACAGGGTAGCGCCGGGGAGCTGTTTTTT
V gene: TRBV2; D gene: TRBD1; J gene: TRBJ1-2; clone size: once; CDR3 protein: CASSEGAGQGRVYGYTF; CDR3 DNA: TGTGCCAGCAGTGAAGGTGCGGGACAGGGTAGGGTCTATGGCTACACCTTC
V gene: TRBV9; D gene: NA; J gene: TRBJ2-2; clone size: NA; CDR3 protein: CASSVETGITGELFF; CDR3 DNA: TGTGCCAGCAGCGTAGAAACAGGGATCACCGGGGAGCTGTTTTTT
V gene: TRBV6-5; D gene: NA; J gene: TRBJ2-1; clone size: NA; CDR3 protein: CASSYVQGRNEQFF; CDR3 DNA: TGTGCCAGCAGTTACGTCCAGGGTAGGAATGAGCAGTTCTTC
V gene: TRBV5-1; D gene: TRBD1; J gene: TRBJ1-4; clone size: few; CDR3 protein: CASSLGQGMAEKLFF; CDR3 DNA: TGCGCCAGCAGCTTGGGACAGGGGATGGCTGAAAAACTGTTTTTT
V gene: TRBV6-1; D gene: TRBD1; J gene: TRBJ1-6; clone size: NA; CDR3 protein: CASSVDRPRANSPLHF; CDR3 DNA: TGTGCCAGCAGTGTGGACAGGCCCCGAGCCAATTCACCCCTCCACTTT
V gene: TRBV13; D gene: TRBD2; J gene: TRBJ2-3; clone size: NA; CDR3 protein: CASSSAGGSSLYTDTQYF; CDR3 DNA: TGTGCCAGCAGCTCGGCGGGGGGATCTAGTCTATACACAGATACGCAGTATTTT
V gene: TRBV9; D gene: NA; J gene: TRBJ2-5; clone size: NA; CDR3 protein: CASRVERGSQETQYF; CDR3 DNA: TGTGCCAGCAGAGTGGAGAGGGGGTCCCAAGAGACCCAGTACTTC
V gene: TRBV11-2; D gene: NA; J gene: TRBJ1-1; clone size: NA; CDR3 protein: CASSSQGQTNTEAFF; CDR3 DNA: TGTGCCAGCAGCTCCCAGGGACAAACGAACACTGAAGCTTTCTTT
V gene: TRBV7-2; D gene: TRBD2; J gene: TRBJ2-3; clone size: NA; CDR3 protein: CAIEGGSGGRGDTQYF; CDR3 DNA: TGTGCCATAGAAGGGGGTAGCGGGGGTAGGGGAGATACGCAGTATTTT
V gene: TRBV29-1; D gene: TRBD1; J gene: TRBJ2-5; clone size: NA; CDR3 protein: CSVEGDSQETQYF; CDR3 DNA: TGCAGCGTTGAAGGGGACAGCCAAGAGACCCAGTACTTC
V gene: TRBV11-3; D gene: NA; J gene: TRBJ2-1; clone size: few; CDR3 protein: CASSLGDTSGNEQFF; CDR3 DNA: TGTGCCAGCAGCTTAGGGGACACCTCTGGCAATGAGCAGTTCTTC
V gene: TRBV7-9; D gene: TRBD1; J gene: TRBJ2-7; clone size: NA; CDR3 protein: CASSPRQGAGYEQHF; CDR3 DNA: TGTGCCAGCAGCCCCCGACAGGGGGCCGGGTACGAGCAGCACTTC
V gene: TRBV7-6; D gene: TRBD1; J gene: TRBJ2-2; clone size: NA; CDR3 protein: CASSLEDRRVSGELFF; CDR3 DNA: TGTGCCAGCAGCTTAGAGGACAGGCGGGTTAGCGGGGAGCTGTTTTTT
V gene: TRBV9; D gene: TRBD2; J gene: TRBJ2-2; clone size: few; CDR3 protein: CASSVAGGTGELFF; CDR3 DNA: TGTGCCAGCAGCGTAGCGGGAGGGACCGGGGAGCTGTTTTTT
V gene: TRBV29-1; D gene: TRBD2; J gene: TRBJ2-1; clone size: few; CDR3 protein: CSVDPMAGGQDEQFF; CDR3 DNA: TGCAGCGTTGATCCTATGGCGGGGGGGCAGGATGAGCAGTTCTTC
V gene: TRBV19; D gene: NA; J gene: TRBJ1-5; clone size: NA; CDR3 protein: CASSQQGNQPQHF; CDR3 DNA: TGTGCCAGTAGCCAACAGGGCAATCAGCCCCAGCATTTT
V gene: TRBV6-1; D gene: NA; J gene: TRBJ1-2; clone size: few; CDR3 protein: CASRLRGQAGDTF; CDR3 DNA: TGTGCCAGCAGGCTACGGGGTCAGGCAGGGGACACCTTC
V gene: TRBV18; D gene: TRBD1; J gene: TRBJ1-3; clone size: NA; CDR3 protein: CASSTGGNTIYF; CDR3 DNA: TGTGCCAGCTCGACAGGGGGAAACACCATATATTTT
V gene: TRBV18; D gene: NA; J gene: TRBJ2-6; clone size: NA; CDR3 protein: CASSSVQVFSGANVLTF; CDR3 DNA: TGTGCCAGCTCCTCGGTACAGGTGTTCTCTGGGGCCAACGTCCTGACTTTC
V gene: TRBV4-1; D gene: NA; J gene: TRBJ2-5; clone size: NA; CDR3 protein: CASSHGAGLYQETQYF; CDR3 DNA: TGCGCCAGCAGCCATGGGGCGGGGCTGTACCAAGAGACCCAGTACTTC
V gene: TRBV20-1; D gene: NA; J gene: TRBJ2-1; clone size: NA; CDR3 protein: CSAVGNEQFF; CDR3 DNA: TGCAGTGCTGTCGGGAATGAGCAGTTCTTC
V gene: TRBV5-6; D gene: NA; J gene: TRBJ1-4; clone size: NA; CDR3 protein: CASSRTPNRATNEKLFF; CDR3 DNA: TGTGCCAGCAGCCGCACCCCCAACAGAGCAACTAATGAAAAACTGTTTTTT
V gene: TRBV6-5; D gene: TRBD1; J gene: TRBJ1-1; clone size: once; CDR3 protein: CASSYSAGGGGTEAFF; CDR3 DNA: TGTGCCAGCAGTTACTCTGCAGGGGGCGGTGGCACTGAAGCTTTCTTT
V gene: TRBV10-1; D gene: NA; J gene: TRBJ2-3; clone size: once; CDR3 protein: CASSEWQDTQYF; CDR3 DNA: TGCGCCAGCAGTGAGTGGCAAGATACGCAGTATTTT
V gene: TRBV7-7; D gene: NA; J gene: TRBJ2-2; clone size: once; CDR3 protein: CASSPRGFGTGELFF; CDR3 DNA: TGTGCTAGCAGCCCGAGAGGCTTTGGAACCGGGGAGCTGTTTTTT
V gene: TRBV6-6; D gene: TRBD1; J gene: TRBJ2-7; clone size: NA; CDR3 protein: CASSYRTGYEQYF; CDR3 DNA: TGTGCCAGCAGTTACCGGACAGGGTACGAGCAGTACTTC
V gene: TRBV6-1; D gene: NA; J gene: TRBJ1-5; clone size: NA; CDR3 protein: CASRQVYWLHF; CDR3 DNA: TGTGCCAGCAGACAGGTGTACTGGTTGCATTTT
V gene: TRBV27; D gene: NA; J gene: TRBJ1-4; clone size: NA; CDR3 protein: CASSSSRQGTLNEKLFF; CDR3 DNA: TGTGCCAGCAGTTCCTCCAGGCAGGGAACACTTAATGAAAAACTGTTTTTT
V gene: TRBV7-7; D gene: NA; J gene: TRBJ2-5; clone size: few; CDR3 protein: CASSLSLQETQYF; CDR3 DNA: TGTGCCAGCAGCTTATCACTCCAAGAGACCCAGTACTTC
V gene: TRBV29-1; D gene: NA; J gene: TRBJ2-3; clone size: NA; CDR3 protein: CSVEDGGAGLPAATQYF; CDR3 DNA: TGCAGCGTTGAAGATGGGGGGGCGGGACTACCCGCAGCCACGCAGTATTTT
V gene: TRBV4-3; D gene: NA; J gene: TRBJ2-6; clone size: NA; CDR3 protein: CASSQVLSGWLEDGANVLTF; CDR3 DNA: TGCGCCAGCAGCCAAGTGTTATCGGGTTGGTTGGAGGATGGGGCCAACGTCCTGACTTTC
V gene: TRBV5-4; D gene: TRBD2; J gene: TRBJ2-3; clone size: NA; CDR3 protein: CASSLGYSGTGGDTQYF; CDR3 DNA: TGTGCCAGCAGCTTGGGGTACAGCGGGACCGGTGGAGATACGCAGTATTTT
V gene: TRBV9; D gene: NA; J gene: TRBJ2-3; clone size: few; CDR3 protein: CASSVGPEGDTQYF; CDR3 DNA: TGTGCCAGCAGCGTAGGTCCCGAGGGAGATACGCAGTATTTT
V gene: TRBV19; D gene: NA; J gene: TRBJ1-3; clone size: few; CDR3 protein: CAIDGGPGNTIYF; CDR3 DNA: TGTGCCATCGACGGAGGGCCTGGAAACACCATATATTTT
V gene: TRBV10-3; D gene: TRBD1; J gene: TRBJ1-5; clone size: NA; CDR3 protein: CASAGTGDNQPQHF; CDR3 DNA: TGTGCCTCCGCCGGGACAGGGGACAATCAGCCCCAGCATTTT